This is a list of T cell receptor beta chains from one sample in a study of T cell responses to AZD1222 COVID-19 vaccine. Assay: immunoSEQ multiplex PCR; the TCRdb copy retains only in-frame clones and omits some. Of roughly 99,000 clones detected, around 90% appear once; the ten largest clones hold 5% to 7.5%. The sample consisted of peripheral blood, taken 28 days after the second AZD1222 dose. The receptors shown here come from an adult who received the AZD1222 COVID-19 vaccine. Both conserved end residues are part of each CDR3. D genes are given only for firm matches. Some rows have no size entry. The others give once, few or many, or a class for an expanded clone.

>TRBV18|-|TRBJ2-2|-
TGTGCCAGCTCACCAAAGGGGCAAAACACCGGGGAGCTGTTTTTT
CASSPKGQNTGELFF
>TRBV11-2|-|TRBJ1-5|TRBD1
TGTGCCAGCAGCTTATCGACAGGGGTGGGACAGCCCCAGCATTTT
CASSLSTGVGQPQHF
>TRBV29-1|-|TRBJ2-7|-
TGCAGCGTCGAAGGTTCCAGGGGGGATAAGTACTTC
CSVEGSRGDKYF
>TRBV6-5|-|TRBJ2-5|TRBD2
TGTGCCACGGGAGGAAACCAAGAGACCCAGTACTTC
CATGGNQETQYF
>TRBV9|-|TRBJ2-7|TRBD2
TGTGCCAGCAGCCTCGGGACTAGCGGCACCTACGAGCAGTACTTC
CASSLGTSGTYEQYF
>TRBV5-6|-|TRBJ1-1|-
TGTGCCAGCAGCCCGGGGAACACTGAAGCTTTCTTT
CASSPGNTEAFF
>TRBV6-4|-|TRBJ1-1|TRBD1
TGTGCCAGCAGTGCAAAAACAGGGGGTGACGCTGAAGCTTTCTTT
CASSAKTGGDAEAFF
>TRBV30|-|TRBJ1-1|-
TGTGCCTGGTTTACGCGGCGCTCGAACACTGAAGCTTTCTTT
CAWFTRRSNTEAFF
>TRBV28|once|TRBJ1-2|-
TGTGCCAGCAGTAACACAGGGATAGGCTATGGCTACACCTTC
CASSNTGIGYGYTF
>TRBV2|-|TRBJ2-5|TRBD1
TGTGCCAGCAGTGCCGACAGGGGGCAGATGGAGACCCAGTACTTC
CASSADRGQMETQYF
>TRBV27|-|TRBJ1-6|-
TGTGCCAGCAGTCCGTTCGGATGGCCTACAAATTCACCCCTCCACTTT
CASSPFGWPTNSPLHF
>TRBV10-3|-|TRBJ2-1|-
TGTGCCATCAGTGAGTCGACACTACTCCCTCGCAATGAGCAGTTCTTC
CAISESTLLPRNEQFF
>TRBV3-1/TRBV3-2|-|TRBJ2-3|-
TGTGCCAGCAGCCAAGGGGACTTGGATACGCAGTATTTT
CASSQGDLDTQYF
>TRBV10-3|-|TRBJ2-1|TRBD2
TGTGCCATCAGTGATACGGGACTAGCGGGAAGATCCCCTCAGTTCTTC
CAISDTGLAGRSPQFF
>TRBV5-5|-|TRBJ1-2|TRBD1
TGTGCCAGCAGCTTAGAAGGGGGCCGTGGCTATGGCTACACCTTC
CASSLEGGRGYGYTF
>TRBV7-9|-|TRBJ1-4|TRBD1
TGTGCCAGCAGCCTCGGACAGGCAACGACTAATGAAAAACTGTTTTTT
CASSLGQATTNEKLFF
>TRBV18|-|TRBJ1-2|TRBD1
TGTGCCAGCTCATCATTGACAGGGGTTATTAACTATGGCTACACCTTC
CASSSLTGVINYGYTF
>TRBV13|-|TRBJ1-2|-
TGTGCCAGCAGCACACTCCACAGGGATGGCTACACCTTC
CASSTLHRDGYTF
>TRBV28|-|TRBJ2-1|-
TGTGCCAGCAACCCAGGGAGCTACAATGAGCAGTTCTTC
CASNPGSYNEQFF
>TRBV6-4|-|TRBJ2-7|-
TGTGCCAGCAGTGACTACAGGTTAAGGGACGAGCAGTACTTC
CASSDYRLRDEQYF
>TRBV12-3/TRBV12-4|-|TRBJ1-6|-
TGTGCCAGCAGTTTAGGGGGGACGACCCTCCACTTT
CASSLGGTTLHF
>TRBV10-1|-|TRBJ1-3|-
TGCGCCAGCAGCCCAACCGGGAACGGAAACACCATATATTTT
CASSPTGNGNTIYF
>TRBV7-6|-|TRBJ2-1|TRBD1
TGTGCCAGCAGCCCAGAGGGACAGGGGGCGTGGAGGGAGCAGTTCTTC
CASSPEGQGAWREQFF
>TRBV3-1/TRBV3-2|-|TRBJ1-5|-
TGTGCCAGCAGCCAAGATATAGGGGTTGGTCAGCCCCAGCATTTT
CASSQDIGVGQPQHF
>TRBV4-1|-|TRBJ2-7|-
TGCGCCAGCAGCCAAGGCAGGAACTACGAGCAGTACTTC
CASSQGRNYEQYF